These 27 T cell receptor beta chains came from one sample sequenced in a study of shared clonotypes between healthy human individuals. The table came from immunoSEQ multiplex PCR; TCRdb's copy has only in-frame clones and leaves some out. The sample carries around 2.1 million clones, 85% to 95% recorded once. Terminally differentiated effector memory CD45RA+ cells were excluded by CCR7 positive selection of CD45RO-negative cells. Sequencing was done on a sample of naive CD8+ T cells from PBMCs. These receptors were taken from a man between 18 and 29 years old in good health. Some clones in this sample may be carry-over from other donors' samples.

The chain carries TRBV7-6 and TRBJ2-1, with D perhaps matching TRBD1 or TRBD2 (5 bases each). V was clipped by 1 base and J by 1 base, with 14 bases between them. This CDR3 contains 17 residues. Germline CDR1 SGHVS, CDR2 FNYEAQ. CDR3 sequence (DNA): TGTGCCAGCAGCTTAGATTCGCCGAGGGGTTCCTACAATGAGCAGTTCTTC. This translates into CASSLDSPRGSYNEQFF.

CDR3: CSVLMGNSNEQFF. The CDR3 DNA follows: TGCAGCGTTTTGATGGGGAACAGCAATGAGCAGTTCTTC. The V gene is TRBV29-1, the J gene TRBJ2-1; no clear D gene. The V end lost 5 bases, the J end lost 6 bases, and 14 bases lay between the germline ends. Germline V gene sequence: CDR1 SQVTM, CDR2 ANQGSEA. This CDR3 spans 13 amino acids.

In this sample, this clone turned up a few times. This chain joins TRBV4-1 and TRBJ1-5; D unresolved. V lost 0 bases to trimming and J lost 8 bases, with 17 bases between them. The CDR3 runs 16 residues. CDR1 and CDR2 (germline): MGHRA, YSYEKL. Here the CDR3 DNA reads TGCGCCAGCAGCCAAGAATGGTCCGGGCCCGGTGAGCCCCAGCATTTT. Translated, it gives CASSQEWSGPGEPQHF.

The CDR3 loop is CATSSSGRGRVKGETQYF. The CDR3 nucleotides are TGTGCCACCAGCAGCAGTGGAAGGGGCAGGGTTAAGGGAGAGACCCAGTACTTC. The rearrangement links TRBV15 to TRBJ2-5; D might be TRBD1 (5 bases). Trimming cost V 3 bases and J 4 bases, with 24 bases left between them. Germline V CDR1 and CDR2: LNHNV, YYDKDF (reference sequence). The length of the CDR3 is 18 residues.

This clone was counted once. The chain links TRBV9 to TRBJ2-1, with TRBD1 matching over 9 bases. CDR3 size: 15 residues. Germline trimming cut 4 bases from V and 9 bases from J; bases unmatched to any gene: 11. The V gene's germline CDR1 is SGDLS and CDR2 YYNGEE. The CDR3: CASSPGQGIRSEQFF. For the CDR3, the DNA is TGTGCCAGCAGCCCGGGACAGGGAATTAGGAGTGAGCAGTTCTTC.

In DNA, the CDR3 is TGTGCCTGGAGTGTTGGGGACCCTTCAGAAGCTTTCTTT. It is translated as CAWSVGDPSEAFF. This chain links TRBV30 with TRBJ1-1, with a tentative D call TRBD1 (5 bases). The CDR3 runs 13 residues. Trimming removed 0 bases from V and 8 bases from J, with 13 bases in between. Germline values: CDR1 GTSNPN, CDR2 SVGIG (reference sequence).

This chain uses TRBV14 with TRBJ2-1, with TRBD2 matching over 10 bases. V was clipped by 0 bases and J by 6 bases; unmatched bases: 2. From germline, CDR1 is SGHDN and CDR2 FVKESK. This CDR3 comprises 15 residues. The CDR3 here is CASSQDTSGINEQFF. CDR3 nucleotides: TGTGCCAGCAGCCAAGATACTAGCGGGATCAATGAGCAGTTCTTC. The variable domain in full, completed from reference TRBV14 and TRBJ2-1, reads EAGVTQFPSHSVIEKGQTVTLRCDPISGHDNLYWYRRVMGKEIKFLLHFVKESKQDESGMPNNRFLAERTGGTYSTLKVQPAELEDSGVYFCASSQDTSGINEQFFGPGTRLTVL.

This sequence joins TRBV19 and TRBJ1-5; 10 bases match TRBD1. Germline CDR1 is LNHDA and CDR2 is SQIVND (reference sequence). The length of the CDR3 is 14 residues. V shed 5 bases and J 7 bases; nucleotides not matched to a gene: 5. The CDR3 DNA follows: TGTGCCAGTAGTCCTGGACAGGGGGAGCAGCCCCAGCATTTT. It encodes CASSPGQGEQPQHF.

The rearrangement joins TRBV5-1 to TRBJ2-7; D call uncertain. This CDR3 contains 14 residues. The V end lost 3 bases, the J end lost 2 bases, and 12 bases lay between the germline ends. CDR1 and CDR2 (germline): SGHRS, YFSETQ. The DNA of the CDR3 is TGCGCCAGCAGCTACTTATCCGCCGCCTACGAGCAGTACTTC. It translates to CASSYLSAAYEQYF.

This chain links TRBV4-3 with TRBJ2-7; 8 nucleotides agree with TRBD2. Germline V gene data show CDR1 as LGHNA and CDR2 as YSLEER. V lost 4 bases to trimming and J lost 6 bases; unmatched junction nucleotides: 8. The CDR3 totals 14 residues. CDR3 nucleotides: TGCGCCAGCAGCCCCGGGACTAGGTCTATCGAGCAGTACTTC. Residues: CASSPGTRSIEQYF.

CDR3 amino acids: CASSLTEVFF. CDR3 coding DNA: TGTGCCAGCAGTCTCACGGAGGTTTTCTTT. The gene calls are TRBV28 and TRBJ1-1; D gene uncertain. From germline, CDR1 is MDHEN and CDR2 SYDVKM. CDR3 length: 10 amino acids. Trimming took off 5 bases at V and 13 bases at J, with 11 bases between the two ends.

This chain connects TRBV7-9 to TRBJ2-7, with no clear D. This CDR3 is built from 11 residues. V shed 5 bases and J shed 5 bases, with 7 bases lying between them. Germline CDR1 is SEHNR and CDR2 is FQNEAQ (reference sequence). The CDR3 DNA reads TGTGCCAGCAGCATTAGCAACGAGCAGTACTTC. Protein sequence: CASSISNEQYF.

This clone came up a few times. The chain carries TRBV19 and TRBJ1-1; weak D call: TRBD1 (6 bases). CDR1 is LNHDA, CDR2 SQIVND, per germline (reference sequence). V was clipped by 5 bases and J by 2 bases, with 9 bases between them. The CDR3 has 13 amino acids. The CDR3 nucleotides read TGTGCCAGTAGTGAGGGGGGAAACACTGAAGCTTTCTTT. This codes for CASSEGGNTEAFF.

This rearrangement joins TRBV28 to TRBJ1-3; 8 nucleotides line up with TRBD1. The CDR3 consists of 15 residues. Germline V gene sequence: CDR1 MDHEN, CDR2 SYDVKM. Trimming cost V 6 bases and J 0 bases; bases outside gene matches: 4. CDR3 DNA sequence: TGTGCCAGCAGCTGGACAGGGAGCTCTGGAAACACCATATATTTT. Its translation: CASSWTGSSGNTIYF.

This chain connects TRBV7-2 to TRBJ1-1; TRBD1 is a possible D gene (6 bases). This CDR3 has 16 amino acids. V was pared by 3 bases and J by 2 bases, with 16 bases between. CDR1 and CDR2 (germline): SGHTA, FQGNSA. The CDR3 protein is CASSFDRTVSNTEAFF. The CDR3 DNA sequence: TGTGCCAGCAGCTTCGATAGGACAGTTTCTAACACTGAAGCTTTCTTT.

In regard to this clone: Other DNA variants within this sample encode the same CDR3. V and J are TRBV27 and TRBJ2-1; the match to TRBD2 covers 8 bases. The germline V gene encodes CDR1 MNHEY and CDR2 SMNVEV (reference sequence). The CDR3 contains 15 residues. V lost 3 bases and J lost 0; bases outside the gene matches: 1. CDR3 protein: CASSLSGSSYNEQFF. CDR3 DNA: TGTGCCAGCAGTTTGAGCGGGAGCTCCTACAATGAGCAGTTCTTC.

The chain has TRBV10-3 and TRBJ1-2; unclear D gene. Trimming cost V 0 bases and J 6 bases, with 14 bases left between them. Germline V gene sequence: CDR1 ENHRY, CDR2 SYGVKD. This CDR3 contains 15 residues. CDR3 sequence: CAISESRAIGHGYTF. Here the CDR3 DNA reads TGTGCCATCAGTGAGTCGCGGGCCATAGGTCATGGCTACACCTTC.

Only one count was recorded for this clone. This sequence joins TRBV27 and TRBJ1-2; the D is unclear. Germline CDR1 MNHEY, CDR2 SMNVEV (reference sequence). The CDR3 spans 15 residues. V was trimmed by 3 bases and J by 3 bases, leaving 14 bases between them. CDR3 DNA sequence: TGTGCCAGCAGTTTGCTGGTTGGCGGGGACTATGGCTACACCTTC. This translates into CASSLLVGGDYGYTF.

The chain is built from TRBV6-7 and TRBJ2-7; 9 bases are a match to TRBD1. TRBV6-7 is labeled an ORF, and its function is uncertain. This CDR3 comprises 17 residues. Trimming removed 2 bases from V and 5 bases from J; junction bases left unmatched: 13. CDR3: CASSYGQGNLVANEQYF. The DNA for the CDR3 is TGTGCCAGCAGTTACGGACAGGGGAATCTGGTTGCGAACGAGCAGTACTTC.

CDR3 in DNA: TGTGCCAGCAGCCAAGGAGGGATCACTGAAGCTTTCTTT. This gives the protein CASSQGGITEAFF. The rearrangement uses TRBV14 and TRBJ1-1, with D unresolved. V lost 1 base to trimming and J lost 4 bases, with 7 bases between them. Looked up from germline, CDR1 is SGHDN and CDR2 is FVKESK. The CDR3 is made up of 13 amino acids.

The rearrangement joins TRBV6-1 to TRBJ1-2; D unclear. Deletions cut 1 base from V and 4 bases from J, with 13 bases between. Germline loops: CDR1 MNHNS, CDR2 SASEGT. The CDR3 sequence is 15 residues long. The CDR3 sequence is CASSEDVRTIYGYTF. In DNA form, the CDR3 reads TGTGCCAGCAGTGAAGATGTCCGGACTATCTATGGCTACACCTTC.

The rearrangement joins TRBV28 to TRBJ1-1; 8 bases line up with TRBD1. Looked up from germline, CDR1 is MDHEN and CDR2 is SYDVKM. The J segment lost 1 base and the V segment lost 6 bases, leaving 10 bases of the junction unmatched. The CDR3 totals 16 residues. Here the CDR3 DNA reads TGTGCCAGCAGCCACTCCCGACAGGGGTGGAACACTGAAGCTTTCTTT. This encodes CASSHSRQGWNTEAFF.

This chain uses TRBV19 with TRBJ2-5; 7 positions agree with TRBD1. The CDR3 is 16 residues long. J gave up 7 bases and V 7 bases, and 18 bases lay outside the gene matches. Germline assignment: CDR1 LNHDA and CDR2 SQIVND (reference sequence). In DNA form, the CDR3 reads TGTGCCAGTACCATTTACGGACAGGACCCCCGGGGGACCCAGTACTTC. Amino acid sequence: CASTIYGQDPRGTQYF.

This clone was detected once. The chain links TRBV4-1 to TRBJ2-7; D uncertain. CDR1 is MGHRA, CDR2 YSYEKL, per germline. This CDR3 contains 15 residues. Trimming stripped 6 bases from V and 0 bases from J, with 15 bases between. The CDR3 region has the DNA TGCGCCAGCAGGTTACGGGCCAGGAGCTCCTACGAGCAGTACTTC. It yields the protein CASRLRARSSYEQYF.

The chain couples TRBV11-2 to TRBJ2-7, with a possible D match to TRBD2 (5 bases). The CDR3 has 14 residues. Germline V lookup: CDR1 SGHAT, CDR2 FQNNGV. V lost 1 base and J 6 bases, leaving 13 bases between the germline ends. In DNA form, the CDR3 reads TGTGCCAGCAGCTTAGTCGGACTGGCGGGCGAGCAGTACTTC. It specifies CASSLVGLAGEQYF. Based on the CDR3 plus reference TRBV11-2 and TRBJ2-7, the full variable domain is EAGVAQSPRYKIIEKRQSVAFWCNPISGHATLYWYQQILGQGPKLLIQFQNNGVVDDSQLPKDRFSAERLKGVDSTLKIQPAKLEDSAVYLCASSLVGLAGEQYFGPGTRLTVT.

CDR3 region: CASSLVGSPGLIYGYTF. The CDR3 DNA reads as TGTGCCAGCAGCTTGGTTGGGAGCCCGGGCCTGATCTATGGCTACACCTTC. This sequence joins TRBV7-9 and TRBJ1-2, with D hard to call. With 3 bases removed from V and 4 bases from J, the gap between germline ends came to 21 bases. The germline CDR1 and CDR2 sequences are SEHNR and FQNEAQ (reference sequence). There are 17 residues in the CDR3.

The V gene is TRBV27, the J gene TRBJ2-7, with 10 bases aligning to TRBD2. Germline V lookup: CDR1 MNHEY, CDR2 SMNVEV (reference sequence). There are 16 residues in the CDR3. J was trimmed by 3 bases and V by 3 bases; bases with no gene match: 8. This chain's CDR3 is CASSFFPEREGYEQYF. The CDR3 nucleotides read TGTGCCAGCAGTTTTTTCCCGGAGCGGGAGGGCTACGAGCAGTACTTC.